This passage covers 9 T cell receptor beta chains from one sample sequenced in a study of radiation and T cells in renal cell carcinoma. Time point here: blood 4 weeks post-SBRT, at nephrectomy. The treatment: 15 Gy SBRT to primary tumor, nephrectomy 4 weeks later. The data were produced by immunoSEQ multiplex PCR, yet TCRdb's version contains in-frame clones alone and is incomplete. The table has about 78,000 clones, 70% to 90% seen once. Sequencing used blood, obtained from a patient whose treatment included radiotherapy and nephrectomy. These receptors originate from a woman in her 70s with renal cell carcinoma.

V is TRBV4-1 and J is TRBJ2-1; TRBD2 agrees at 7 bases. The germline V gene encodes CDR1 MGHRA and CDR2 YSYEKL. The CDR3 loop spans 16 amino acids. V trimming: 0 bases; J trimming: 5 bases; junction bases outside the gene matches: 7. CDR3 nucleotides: TGCGCCAGCAGCCAAGAGACAAGACTAGCTGACAATGAGCAGTTCTTC. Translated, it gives CASSQETRLADNEQFF.

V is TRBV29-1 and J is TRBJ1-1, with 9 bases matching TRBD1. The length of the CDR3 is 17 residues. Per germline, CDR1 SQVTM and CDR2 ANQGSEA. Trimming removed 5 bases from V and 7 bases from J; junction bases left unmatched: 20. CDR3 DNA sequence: TGCAGCGTTCCCCTTCGAGGGGGACAGGGATCTGGAGATGAAGCTTTCTTT. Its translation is CSVPLRGGQGSGDEAFF.

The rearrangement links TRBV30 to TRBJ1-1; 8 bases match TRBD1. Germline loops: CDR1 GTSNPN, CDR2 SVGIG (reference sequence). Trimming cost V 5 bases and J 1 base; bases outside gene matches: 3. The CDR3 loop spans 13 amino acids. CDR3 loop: CAWGTGGNTEAFF. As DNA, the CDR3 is TGTGCCTGGGGGACAGGTGGGAACACTGAAGCTTTCTTT. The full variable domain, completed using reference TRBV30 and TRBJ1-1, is SQTIHQWPATLVQPVGSPLSLECTVEGTSNPNLYWYRQAAGRGLQLLFYSVGIGQISSEVPQNLSASRPQDRQFILSSKKLLLSDSGFYLCAWGTGGNTEAFFGQGTRLTVV.

CDR3 in DNA: TGTGCCAGTAGTTCTGACCATACTAAGAGCTCCTACGAGCAGTACTTC. It yields the protein CASSSDHTKSSYEQYF. The chain has TRBV19 and TRBJ2-7, with no clear D. Germline CDR1 is LNHDA and CDR2 is SQIVND (reference sequence). The CDR3 has 16 residues. The V gene lost 5 bases and the J gene lost 0 bases, with 17 bases spanning the gap.

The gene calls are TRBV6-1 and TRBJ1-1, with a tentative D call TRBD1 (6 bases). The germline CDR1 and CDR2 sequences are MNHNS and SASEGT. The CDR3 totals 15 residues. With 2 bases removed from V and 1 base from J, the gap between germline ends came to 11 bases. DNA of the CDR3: TGTGCCAGCAGTGAATCAAAAGGGGGGAACACTGAAGCTTTCTTT. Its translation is CASSESKGGNTEAFF.

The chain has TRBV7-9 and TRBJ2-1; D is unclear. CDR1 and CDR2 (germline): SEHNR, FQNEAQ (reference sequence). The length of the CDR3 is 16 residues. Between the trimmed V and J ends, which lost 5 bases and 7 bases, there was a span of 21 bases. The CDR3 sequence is CASSPSRSLVANEQFF. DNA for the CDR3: TGTGCCAGCAGCCCGTCTAGATCTCTCGTAGCTAATGAGCAGTTCTTC.

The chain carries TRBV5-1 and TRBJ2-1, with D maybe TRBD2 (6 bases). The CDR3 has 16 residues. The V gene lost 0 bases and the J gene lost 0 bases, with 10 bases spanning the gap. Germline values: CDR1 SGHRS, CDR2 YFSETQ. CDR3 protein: CASSLGGESSYNEQFF. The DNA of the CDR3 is TGCGCCAGCAGCTTGGGCGGGGAGAGCTCCTACAATGAGCAGTTCTTC.

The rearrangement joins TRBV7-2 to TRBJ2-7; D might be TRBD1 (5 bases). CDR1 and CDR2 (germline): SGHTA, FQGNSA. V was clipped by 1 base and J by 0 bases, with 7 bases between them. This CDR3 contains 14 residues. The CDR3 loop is CASSLGGDSYEQYF. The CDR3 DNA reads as TGTGCCAGCAGCTTAGGGGGCGACTCCTACGAGCAGTACTTC.

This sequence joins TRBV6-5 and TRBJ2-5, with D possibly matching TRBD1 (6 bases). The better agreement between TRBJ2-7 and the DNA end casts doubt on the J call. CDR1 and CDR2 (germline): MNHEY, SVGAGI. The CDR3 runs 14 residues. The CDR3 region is CASSAGTQLYEQYF. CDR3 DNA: TGTGCCAGCAGCGCCGGGACACAGCTCTACGAGCAGTACTTC.